The clone carrying this T cell receptor (beta chain) has at least ten counts. In building TCR beta libraries, iRepertoire HTBI primers were used together with Arm-PCR of CDR3 regions. TCRdb reprocessed the multiplex PCR reads via MiXCR and lists one record per CDR3 protein. The data show under 250,000 distinct CDR3 sequences, with about 19% seen just once and 11% to 15% held by the top ten. These data originate in a study of regulatory T cells in long-lasting Graves disease. The time point was: newly diagnosed GD, antithyroid drugs for less than 3 months. PBMCs provided the RNA from which the TCR library was made. The germline V and J ends were trimmed by 1 base and 5 bases, with 6 bases remaining between them. Germline V lookup: CDR1 SGHTA, CDR2 FQGNSA. This CDR3 region has 12 residues.

The V and J genes are TRBV7-2 and TRBJ2-7, with a weak D call TRBD2 (5 bases). The starting material was peripheral blood mononuclear cells (PBMCs), obtained at new diagnosis, from a patient treated with antithyroid drugs. The receptor comes from a female donor with Graves disease. In DNA form, the CDR3 reads TGTGCCAGCAGCTTAGTCGGGGACGAGCAGTACTTC. Amino acids: CASSLVGDEQYF.